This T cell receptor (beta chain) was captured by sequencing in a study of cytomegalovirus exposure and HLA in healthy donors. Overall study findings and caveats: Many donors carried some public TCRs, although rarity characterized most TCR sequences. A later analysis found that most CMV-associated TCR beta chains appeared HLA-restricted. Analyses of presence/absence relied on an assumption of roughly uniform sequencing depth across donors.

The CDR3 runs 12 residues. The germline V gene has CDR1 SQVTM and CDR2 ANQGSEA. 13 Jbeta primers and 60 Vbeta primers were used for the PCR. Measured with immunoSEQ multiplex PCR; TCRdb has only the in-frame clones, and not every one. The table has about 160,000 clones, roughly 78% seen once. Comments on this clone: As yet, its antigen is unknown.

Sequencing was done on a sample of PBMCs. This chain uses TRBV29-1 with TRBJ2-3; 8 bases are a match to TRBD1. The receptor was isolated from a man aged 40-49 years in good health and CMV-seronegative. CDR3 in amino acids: CSGTGPGVTQYF. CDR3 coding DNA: TGCAGTGGGACAGGTCCGGGGGTTACGCAGTATTTT.